This T cell receptor beta chain was found in a study of blood T cell repertoires in COVID-19. Profiling relied on immunoSEQ multiplex PCR, and the TCRdb table lists in-frame clones only, not all of them. The sample has some 89,000 clones, roughly 87% seen once. CDR3 length: 18 residues. CDR1 and CDR2 (germline): SNHLY, FYNNEI. V dropped 1 base and J dropped 4; count of bases not matched to a gene: 11. The rearrangement joins TRBV2 to TRBJ2-5, with 11 bases lining up with TRBD2. This receptor was obtained from a man aged 45-65 years with acute or convalescent COVID-19. The sample comprised peripheral blood. CDR3 nucleotides: TGTGCCAGCAGTGAAGGAAGGGATAGCGGGGGGGCGGGAGAGACCCAGTACTTC. This gives the protein CASSEGRDSGGAGETQYF.